Listed below are T cell receptor beta chains from one sample, sequenced in a study of cytomegalovirus exposure and HLA in healthy donors. Clones were sequenced by immunoSEQ multiplex PCR, and TCRdb holds only the in-frame ones, with some missing. There are over 70,000 clones in the sample; 70% to 90% occur only once, and about 3.8% lies in the top ten. The sample was PBMCs. Receptors originate from a woman in her late teens or twenties in good health and CMV-seropositive. Each CDR3 is given with its conserved first and last residue. The order of the fields is D gene, V gene, J gene, CDR3 protein, CDR3 DNA. A D gene is named only where the DNA matches it firmly.

D gene: TRBD1; V gene: TRBV29-1; J gene: TRBJ2-5; CDR3 protein: CSVKGQGVFETQYF; CDR3 DNA: TGCAGCGTGAAGGGACAGGGGGTTTTCGAGACCCAGTACTTC
D gene: TRBD1; V gene: TRBV30; J gene: TRBJ1-6; CDR3 protein: CAWSAPRRTGGSPLHF; CDR3 DNA: TGTGCCTGGAGTGCCCCACGGAGGACAGGGGGTTCACCCCTCCACTTT
D gene: TRBD1; V gene: TRBV7-9; J gene: TRBJ1-3; CDR3 protein: CASSLTGDGNTIYF; CDR3 DNA: TGTGCCAGCAGCTTGACAGGGGACGGAAACACCATATATTTT
D gene: .; V gene: TRBV6-6; J gene: TRBJ1-5; CDR3 protein: CASSYSIATQHF; CDR3 DNA: TGTGCCAGCAGTTACTCCATAGCGACCCAGCATTTT
D gene: .; V gene: TRBV10-2; J gene: TRBJ1-1; CDR3 protein: CASSESRVRGAFF; CDR3 DNA: TGCGCCAGCAGTGAGTCGCGTGTTCGCGGAGCTTTCTTT
D gene: TRBD2; V gene: TRBV11-2; J gene: TRBJ2-1; CDR3 protein: CASSLGVGGGADNEQFF; CDR3 DNA: TGTGCCAGCAGCTTAGGGGTTGGCGGGGGGGCCGACAATGAGCAGTTCTTC
D gene: TRBD1; V gene: TRBV5-1; J gene: TRBJ1-1; CDR3 protein: CASSLGVQGLNTEAFF; CDR3 DNA: TGCGCCAGCAGCTTGGGTGTACAGGGGCTGAACACTGAAGCTTTCTTT
D gene: .; V gene: TRBV7-8; J gene: TRBJ2-7; CDR3 protein: CASSSTFVEQYF; CDR3 DNA: TGTGCCAGCAGCTCGACATTCGTCGAGCAGTACTTC
D gene: TRBD2; V gene: TRBV4-3; J gene: TRBJ2-1; CDR3 protein: CASSQVAGDYNEQFF; CDR3 DNA: TGCGCCAGCAGCCAAGTAGCGGGGGACTACAATGAGCAGTTCTTC
D gene: .; V gene: TRBV30; J gene: TRBJ2-2; CDR3 protein: CAWSAGTGELFF; CDR3 DNA: TGTGCCTGGAGTGCGGGGACCGGGGAGCTGTTTTTT
D gene: .; V gene: TRBV27; J gene: TRBJ2-1; CDR3 protein: CASTARQGLTYNEQFF; CDR3 DNA: TGTGCCAGCACGGCCCGGCAGGGGCTCACCTACAATGAGCAGTTCTTC